These 5 T cell receptor beta chains share one sample of origin, sequenced in a study of T cell changes during pregnancy in multiple sclerosis. The repertoire was sequenced with immunoSEQ multiplex PCR; TCRdb's copy has only in-frame clones and lacks some. The sample contains more than 95,000 clones, roughly 92% of which appear only once. The specimen was peripheral blood, collected after pregnancy. The receptors stem from a female donor with multiple sclerosis, enrolled in a pregnancy study.

V gene TRBV7-9 combines with J gene TRBJ2-2; a possible D gene is TRBD2 (7 bases). V was clipped by 2 bases and J by 6 bases, with 13 bases between them. This CDR3 has 15 amino acids. CDR1 and CDR2 (germline): SEHNR, FQNEAQ (reference sequence). CDR3 protein: CASSLSWGGSGELFF. The CDR3, as DNA: TGTGCCAGCAGCTTATCGTGGGGGGGCTCCGGGGAGCTGTTTTTT.

The sample holds a few counts of this clone. The chain links TRBV19 to TRBJ2-7; 11 nucleotides match TRBD1. V was pared by 6 bases and J by 4 bases, with 2 bases of the junction left unmatched. The germline CDR1 and CDR2 sequences are LNHDA and SQIVND (reference sequence). The CDR3 is made up of 13 amino acids. CDR3 sequence: CASRGTGGYEQYF. The CDR3 DNA reads TGTGCCAGTAGGGGGACAGGGGGTTACGAGCAGTACTTC.

This clone was seen just once. This sequence joins TRBV11-2 and TRBJ2-3, with TRBD1 matching 9 bases. Trimming removed 3 bases from V and 3 bases from J; junction bases left unmatched: 4. In germline, CDR1 is SGHAT, CDR2 FQNNGV. The CDR3 spans 15 residues. CDR3 sequence reads: CASSFRQGVTDTQYF. The CDR3 nucleotides read TGTGCCAGCAGCTTTCGACAGGGGGTGACAGATACGCAGTATTTT.

This chain links TRBV9 with TRBJ2-7, with D possibly TRBD1 on 6 matching bases. In germline, CDR1 is SGDLS, CDR2 YYNGEE. There are 14 residues in the CDR3. V was shortened by 0 bases and J by 2 bases, with 9 bases between the two germline ends. This chain's CDR3 is CASSVADSPYEQYF. As DNA, the CDR3 is TGTGCCAGCAGCGTAGCGGACAGCCCCTACGAGCAGTACTTC.

V is TRBV2 and J is TRBJ2-5; 7 bases match TRBD2. In germline, CDR1 is SNHLY, CDR2 FYNNEI. CDR3 length: 18 residues. The V gene end was trimmed by 4 bases and the J gene end by 0 bases; junction bases not matched to a gene: 14. The CDR3 DNA is TGTGCCAGCAGTGCTTTGGGTCTGCGGGGGAGGTACCAAGAGACCCAGTACTTC. Its protein product is CASSALGLRGRYQETQYF.